The clone carrying this TCR beta chain has just a few counts. Its antigen is as yet unknown. This entry belongs to a study of OX40 agonist ivuxolimab in advanced cancers. Whole-study context: The dose of intravenous ivuxolimab that patients received every 2 weeks ranged from 0.01 to 10 mg/kg. At 65% to 85% male, the cohort had a mean age of 60 years, ranging from about 23 to 79.

Study outcomes and limitations: Doses of 0.1 to 3.0 mg/kg were accompanied by clonal expansion of CD4+ and CD8+ blood T cells by week 6. Averaging showed that CD8+ T cells had more expanded clones than CD4+ did.

This CDR3 spans 11 amino acids. Trimming left V 3 bases short and J 14 bases short, with 11 bases between. Germline lookup yields CDR1 MNHNS and CDR2 SASEGT. Profiling relied on immunoSEQ multiplex PCR, and the TCRdb table lists in-frame clones only, not all of them. The data contain roughly 35,000 clones, about 88% of them seen just once; the ten biggest clones take up 2% to 3%. This TCR derives from an adult with an advanced solid tumor such as melanoma, head and neck, liver or kidney cancer. The chain has TRBV6-1 and TRBJ2-1, with a tentative D call TRBD2 (5 bases). The sequencing used CD4+ or CD8+ T cells sorted from blood, collected in a trial of the OX40 agonist ivuxolimab. This chain's CDR3 is CASSERTLEFF. The CDR3 DNA sequence: TGTGCCAGCAGTGAGCGGACTCTCGAGTTCTTC.